Listed below are T cell receptor beta chains from one sample, sequenced in a study of shared clonotypes between healthy human individuals. Profiled with immunoSEQ multiplex PCR; TCRdb holds only in-frame clones, not every one. This sample has about 100,000 clones; approximately 44% occur once, and the top ten carry roughly 16%. Material: PBMCs. The receptors were sampled from a woman aged 40 to 50 in good health. Some clones in this sample may be carry-over from other donors' samples. Each CDR3 is given without its conserved first and last residue. The D gene is left open where the match is weak.

v_gene: TRBV9; d_gene: -; j_gene: TRBJ2-1; CDR3aa: ASSVAGYNEQF
v_gene: TRBV5-1; d_gene: -; j_gene: TRBJ2-3; CDR3aa: ASSPRQGRTDTQY
v_gene: TRBV27; d_gene: -; j_gene: TRBJ1-5; CDR3aa: ASREGPYSNQPQH
v_gene: TRBV2; d_gene: TRBD2; j_gene: TRBJ2-7; CDR3aa: ASSRGLAGVGEQY
v_gene: TRBV7-2; d_gene: -; j_gene: TRBJ2-7; CDR3aa: ASSLARNVNKYEQY
v_gene: TRBV4-2; d_gene: -; j_gene: TRBJ2-2; CDR3aa: ASSASGQNTGELF
v_gene: TRBV5-4; d_gene: -; j_gene: TRBJ2-7; CDR3aa: ASSRYYEQY
v_gene: TRBV7-9; d_gene: TRBD2; j_gene: TRBJ2-1; CDR3aa: ASRRTSGDYNEQF
v_gene: TRBV30; d_gene: -; j_gene: TRBJ2-7; CDR3aa: AWSSPFYEQY
v_gene: TRBV10-1; d_gene: TRBD2; j_gene: TRBJ2-7; CDR3aa: ASSESTQEAGVHEQY
v_gene: TRBV29-1; d_gene: -; j_gene: TRBJ2-7; CDR3aa: SVEDQKGMEQY
v_gene: TRBV7-2; d_gene: TRBD2; j_gene: TRBJ2-5; CDR3aa: ASSRQGASSGRGWETQY
v_gene: TRBV9; d_gene: -; j_gene: TRBJ2-1; CDR3aa: ASSVAPVLDEQF
v_gene: TRBV7-9; d_gene: -; j_gene: TRBJ1-1; CDR3aa: ASSLGLMNTEAF
v_gene: TRBV4-3; d_gene: TRBD2; j_gene: TRBJ2-7; CDR3aa: ASSQGLAATYEQY
v_gene: TRBV27; d_gene: -; j_gene: TRBJ1-3; CDR3aa: ASSSNQRSSGNTIY
v_gene: TRBV5-1; d_gene: TRBD1; j_gene: TRBJ1-2; CDR3aa: ASSLSGQENYGYT
v_gene: TRBV9; d_gene: -; j_gene: TRBJ1-2; CDR3aa: ASSADLGYGYT
v_gene: TRBV7-2; d_gene: TRBD2; j_gene: -; CDR3aa: ASSLLAGASYEQY
v_gene: TRBV30; d_gene: TRBD1; j_gene: TRBJ1-5; CDR3aa: AWSAPDRRSNQPQH
v_gene: TRBV4-1; d_gene: -; j_gene: TRBJ2-6; CDR3aa: ASSRITAGQHSGANVLT
v_gene: TRBV28; d_gene: -; j_gene: TRBJ2-7; CDR3aa: ASNGGYSSYEQY
v_gene: TRBV18; d_gene: -; j_gene: TRBJ2-7; CDR3aa: ASSPRATSYHEQY
v_gene: TRBV29-1; d_gene: TRBD2; j_gene: TRBJ2-3; CDR3aa: SVDPWIREGRGDTQY
v_gene: TRBV7-9; d_gene: TRBD2; j_gene: TRBJ2-1; CDR3aa: ASSLALAGTYNEQF
v_gene: TRBV25-1; d_gene: -; j_gene: TRBJ2-1; CDR3aa: ASRKFSSYNEQF
v_gene: TRBV4-2; d_gene: TRBD2; j_gene: TRBJ2-1; CDR3aa: ASSQALAGGRGDNEQL
v_gene: TRBV19; d_gene: -; j_gene: TRBJ1-1; CDR3aa: ASSQYMNTEAF
v_gene: TRBV11-2; d_gene: -; j_gene: TRBJ1-1; CDR3aa: ASSLEGVGTEAF
v_gene: TRBV5-4; d_gene: -; j_gene: TRBJ2-7; CDR3aa: ASSLAGRLDYEQY
v_gene: TRBV6-1; d_gene: -; j_gene: -; CDR3aa: ASSEEGGSSYEQY
v_gene: TRBV11-3; d_gene: TRBD2; j_gene: TRBJ2-1; CDR3aa: ASSPEREGTYNEQF
v_gene: TRBV15; d_gene: TRBD2; j_gene: TRBJ2-7; CDR3aa: ATSREATSGNLPYEQY
v_gene: TRBV30; d_gene: -; j_gene: TRBJ2-5; CDR3aa: AFQLGVQETQY
v_gene: TRBV6-5; d_gene: TRBD1; j_gene: TRBJ2-7; CDR3aa: ASSAPTGDYEQY
v_gene: TRBV4-1; d_gene: TRBD1; j_gene: TRBJ2-7; CDR3aa: ASSPGGYEQY
v_gene: TRBV7-2; d_gene: -; j_gene: TRBJ1-4; CDR3aa: ASSRQVANEKLF
v_gene: TRBV7-9; d_gene: -; j_gene: TRBJ2-7; CDR3aa: ASSHLLGNEQY
v_gene: TRBV25-1; d_gene: -; j_gene: TRBJ2-7; CDR3aa: ASASGLFPYEQY
v_gene: TRBV11-3; d_gene: -; j_gene: TRBJ1-1; CDR3aa: ASSFSSNTEAF
v_gene: TRBV29-1; d_gene: -; j_gene: TRBJ1-1; CDR3aa: SVEQGGAEAF
v_gene: TRBV6-5; d_gene: -; j_gene: -; CDR3aa: ATKGRGPSREQY
v_gene: TRBV19; d_gene: -; j_gene: TRBJ2-6; CDR3aa: ASSSTTALSSGANVLT
v_gene: TRBV29-1; d_gene: TRBD2; j_gene: TRBJ2-1; CDR3aa: SWWREGLHEQF
v_gene: TRBV7-9; d_gene: -; j_gene: TRBJ2-5; CDR3aa: ASSYTTPETQY
v_gene: TRBV4-2; d_gene: TRBD2; j_gene: TRBJ2-3; CDR3aa: ASSQDPGGTDTQY
v_gene: TRBV7-8; d_gene: TRBD2; j_gene: TRBJ2-5; CDR3aa: ASSLGGRDQETQY
v_gene: TRBV7-2; d_gene: -; j_gene: TRBJ2-7; CDR3aa: ASSLAPSPAYEQY
v_gene: TRBV7-2; d_gene: -; j_gene: TRBJ1-2; CDR3aa: ASSRRGRDYGYT
v_gene: TRBV30; d_gene: -; j_gene: TRBJ1-1; CDR3aa: AWGRTEAF
v_gene: TRBV7-9; d_gene: -; j_gene: TRBJ2-3; CDR3aa: ASSLSVGSDTQY
v_gene: TRBV7-9; d_gene: -; j_gene: TRBJ1-6; CDR3aa: ASSLGQVNNSPLH
v_gene: TRBV7-9; d_gene: -; j_gene: TRBJ2-1; CDR3aa: ASSPGGYEQF
v_gene: TRBV18; d_gene: -; j_gene: TRBJ1-1; CDR3aa: ASSPTVNTEAF